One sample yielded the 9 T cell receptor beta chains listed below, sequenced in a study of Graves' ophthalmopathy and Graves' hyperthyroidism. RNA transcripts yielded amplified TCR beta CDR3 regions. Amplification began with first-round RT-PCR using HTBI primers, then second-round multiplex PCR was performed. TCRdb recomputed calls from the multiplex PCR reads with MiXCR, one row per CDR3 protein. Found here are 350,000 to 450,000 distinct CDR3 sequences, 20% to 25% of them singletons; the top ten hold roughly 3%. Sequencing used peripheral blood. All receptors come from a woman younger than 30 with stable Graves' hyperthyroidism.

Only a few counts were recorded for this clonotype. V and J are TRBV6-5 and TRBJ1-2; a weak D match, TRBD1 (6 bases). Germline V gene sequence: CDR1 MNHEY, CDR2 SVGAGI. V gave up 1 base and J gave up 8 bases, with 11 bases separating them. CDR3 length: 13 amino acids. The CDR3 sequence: CASSYYRAEGYTF. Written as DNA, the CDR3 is TGTGCCAGCAGTTACTACAGGGCCGAGGGCTACACCTTC.

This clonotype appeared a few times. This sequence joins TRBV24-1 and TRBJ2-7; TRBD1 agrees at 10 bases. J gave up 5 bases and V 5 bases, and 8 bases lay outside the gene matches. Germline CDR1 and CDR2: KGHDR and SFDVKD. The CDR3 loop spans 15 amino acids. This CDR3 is CATSVRTGGLNEQYF. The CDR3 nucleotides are TGTGCCACCAGTGTCCGGACAGGGGGATTGAACGAGCAGTACTTC.

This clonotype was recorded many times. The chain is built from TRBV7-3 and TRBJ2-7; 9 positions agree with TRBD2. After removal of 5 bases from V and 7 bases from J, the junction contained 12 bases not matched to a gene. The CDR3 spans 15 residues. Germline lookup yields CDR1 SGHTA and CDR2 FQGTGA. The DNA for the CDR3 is TGTGCCAGCAGCCCCGGGAGTAGCGGGAGTCTAGAGCAGTACTTC. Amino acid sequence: CASSPGSSGSLEQYF.

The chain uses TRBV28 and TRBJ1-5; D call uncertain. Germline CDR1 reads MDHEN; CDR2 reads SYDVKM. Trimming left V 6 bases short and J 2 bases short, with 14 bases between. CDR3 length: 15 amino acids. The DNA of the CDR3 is TGTGCCAGCAGAACCGCAATGGGTGGCAATCAGCCCCAGCATTTT. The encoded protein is CASRTAMGGNQPQHF.

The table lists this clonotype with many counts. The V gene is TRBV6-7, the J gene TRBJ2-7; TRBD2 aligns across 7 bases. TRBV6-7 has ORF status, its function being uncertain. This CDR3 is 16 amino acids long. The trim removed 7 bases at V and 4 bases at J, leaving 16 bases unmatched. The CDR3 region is CASTKGLAAFKYEQYF. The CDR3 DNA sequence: TGTGCCAGCACCAAAGGCCTAGCGGCGTTTAAGTACGAGCAGTACTTC.

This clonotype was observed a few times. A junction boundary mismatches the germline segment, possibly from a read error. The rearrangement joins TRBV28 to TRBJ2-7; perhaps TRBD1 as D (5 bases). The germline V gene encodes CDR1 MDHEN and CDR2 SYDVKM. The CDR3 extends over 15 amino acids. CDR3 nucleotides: TGTGCCAGCTGTTTACGGAGACAGATTACCTACGAGCAGTACTTC. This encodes CASCLRRQITYEQYF.

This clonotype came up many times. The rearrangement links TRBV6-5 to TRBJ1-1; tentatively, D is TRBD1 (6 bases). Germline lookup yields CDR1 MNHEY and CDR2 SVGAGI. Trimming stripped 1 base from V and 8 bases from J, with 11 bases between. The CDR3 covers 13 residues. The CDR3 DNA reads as TGTGCCAGCAGTTACTTGGGGGCAGGGGAAGCTTTCTTT. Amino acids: CASSYLGAGEAFF.

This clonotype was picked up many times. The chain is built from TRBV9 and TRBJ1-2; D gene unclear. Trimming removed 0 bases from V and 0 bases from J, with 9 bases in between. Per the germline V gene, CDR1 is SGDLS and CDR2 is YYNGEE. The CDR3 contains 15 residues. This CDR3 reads CASSVGTVSNYGYTF. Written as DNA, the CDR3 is TGTGCCAGCAGCGTAGGGACGGTGTCTAACTATGGCTACACCTTC.

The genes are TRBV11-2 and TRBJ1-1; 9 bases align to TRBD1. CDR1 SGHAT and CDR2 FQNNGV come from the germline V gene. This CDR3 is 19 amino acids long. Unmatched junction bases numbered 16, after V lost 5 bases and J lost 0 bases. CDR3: CASSPTAGTGTRMNTEAFF. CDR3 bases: TGTGCCAGCAGCCCCACAGCCGGGACAGGGACCCGGATGAACACTGAAGCTTTCTTT.